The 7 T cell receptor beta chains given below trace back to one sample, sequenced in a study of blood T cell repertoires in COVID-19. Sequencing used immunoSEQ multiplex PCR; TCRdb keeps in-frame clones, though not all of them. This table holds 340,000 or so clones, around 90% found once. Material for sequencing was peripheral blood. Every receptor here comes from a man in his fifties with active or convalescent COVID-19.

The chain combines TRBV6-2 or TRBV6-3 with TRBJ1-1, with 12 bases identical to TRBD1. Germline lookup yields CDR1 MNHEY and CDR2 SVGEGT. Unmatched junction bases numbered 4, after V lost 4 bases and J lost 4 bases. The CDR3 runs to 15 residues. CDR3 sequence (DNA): TGTGCCAGCAGTTGGGACAGGGGGCGCATCACTGAAGCTTTCTTT. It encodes CASSWDRGRITEAFF.

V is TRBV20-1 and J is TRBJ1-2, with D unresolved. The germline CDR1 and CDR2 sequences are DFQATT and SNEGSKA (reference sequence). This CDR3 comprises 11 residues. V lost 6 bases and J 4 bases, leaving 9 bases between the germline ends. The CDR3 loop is CSAADIYGYTF. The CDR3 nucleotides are TGCAGTGCGGCGGATATCTATGGCTACACCTTC.

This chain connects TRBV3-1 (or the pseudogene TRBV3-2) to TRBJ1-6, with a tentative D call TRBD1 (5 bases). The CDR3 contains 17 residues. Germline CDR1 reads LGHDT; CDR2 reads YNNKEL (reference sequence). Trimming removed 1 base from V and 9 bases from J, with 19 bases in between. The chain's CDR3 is CASSQVLSGDLVSPLHF. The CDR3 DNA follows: TGTGCCAGCAGCCAAGTTCTGTCGGGGGACTTGGTTTCACCCCTCCACTTT.

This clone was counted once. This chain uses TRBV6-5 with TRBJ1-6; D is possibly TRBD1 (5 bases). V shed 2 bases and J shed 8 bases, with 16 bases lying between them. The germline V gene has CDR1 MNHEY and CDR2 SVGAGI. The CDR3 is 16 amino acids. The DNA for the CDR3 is TGTGCCAGCAGTTACGGGGGGAGGGCACTCGATTCACCCCTCCACTTT. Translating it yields CASSYGGRALDSPLHF.

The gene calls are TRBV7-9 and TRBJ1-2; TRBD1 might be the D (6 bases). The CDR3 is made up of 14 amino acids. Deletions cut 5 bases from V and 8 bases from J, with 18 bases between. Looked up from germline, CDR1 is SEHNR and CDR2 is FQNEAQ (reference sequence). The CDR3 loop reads CASSQQGPDRGYTF. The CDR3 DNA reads TGTGCCAGCAGCCAACAGGGACCAGATAGGGGCTACACCTTC.

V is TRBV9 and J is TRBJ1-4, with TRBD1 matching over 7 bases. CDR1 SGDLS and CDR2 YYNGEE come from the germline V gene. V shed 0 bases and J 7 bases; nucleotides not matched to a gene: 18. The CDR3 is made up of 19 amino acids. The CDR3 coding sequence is TGTGCCAGCAGCGTAGGAACGGGGACAGCCTACCCCCGGGGTGAAAAACTGTTTTTT. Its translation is CASSVGTGTAYPRGEKLFF.

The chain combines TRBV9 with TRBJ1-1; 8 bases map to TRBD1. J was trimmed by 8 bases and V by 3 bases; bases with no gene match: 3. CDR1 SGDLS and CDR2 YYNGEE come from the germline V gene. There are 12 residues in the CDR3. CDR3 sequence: CASSARTGEAFF. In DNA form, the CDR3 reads TGTGCCAGCAGCGCGAGGACAGGGGAAGCTTTCTTT.